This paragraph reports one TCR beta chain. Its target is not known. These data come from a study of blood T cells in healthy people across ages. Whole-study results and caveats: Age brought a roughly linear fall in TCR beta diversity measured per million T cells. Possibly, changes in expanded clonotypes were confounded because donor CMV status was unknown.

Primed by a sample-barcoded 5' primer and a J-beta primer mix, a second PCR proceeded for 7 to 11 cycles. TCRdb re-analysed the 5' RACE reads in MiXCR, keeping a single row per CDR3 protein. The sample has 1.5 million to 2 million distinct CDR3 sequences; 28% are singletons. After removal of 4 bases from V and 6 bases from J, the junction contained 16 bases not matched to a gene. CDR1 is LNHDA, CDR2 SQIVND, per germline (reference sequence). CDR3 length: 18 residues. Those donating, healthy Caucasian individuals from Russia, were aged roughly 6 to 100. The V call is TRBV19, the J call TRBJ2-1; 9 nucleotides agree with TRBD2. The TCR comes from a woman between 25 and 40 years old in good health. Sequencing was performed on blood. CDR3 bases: TGTGCCAGTAGTAAGGAGTGGATCGCTAGCGGGAAGGTCAATGAGCAGTTCTTC. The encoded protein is CASSKEWIASGKVNEQFF. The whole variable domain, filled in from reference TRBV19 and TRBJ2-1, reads DGGITQSPKYLFRKEGQNVTLSCEQNLNHDAMYWYRQDPGQGLRLIYYSQIVNDFQKGDIAEGYSVSREKKESFPLTVTSAQKNPTAFYLCASSKEWIASGKVNEQFFGPGTRLTVL.